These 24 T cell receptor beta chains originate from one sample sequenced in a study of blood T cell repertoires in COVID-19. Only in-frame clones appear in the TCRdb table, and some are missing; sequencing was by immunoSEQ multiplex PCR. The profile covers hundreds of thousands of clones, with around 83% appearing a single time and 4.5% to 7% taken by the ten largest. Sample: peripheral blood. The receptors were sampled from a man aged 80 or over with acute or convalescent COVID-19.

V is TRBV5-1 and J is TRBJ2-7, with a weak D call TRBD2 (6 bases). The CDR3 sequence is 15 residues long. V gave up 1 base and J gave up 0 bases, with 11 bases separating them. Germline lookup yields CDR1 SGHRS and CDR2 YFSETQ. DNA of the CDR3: TGCGCCAGCAGCTTGTTTGGGGGGACCTCCTACGAGCAGTACTTC. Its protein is CASSLFGGTSYEQYF.

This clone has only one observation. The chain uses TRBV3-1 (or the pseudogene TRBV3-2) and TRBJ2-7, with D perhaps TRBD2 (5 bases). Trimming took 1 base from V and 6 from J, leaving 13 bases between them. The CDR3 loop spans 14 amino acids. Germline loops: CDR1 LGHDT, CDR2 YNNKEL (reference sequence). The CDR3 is CASSQALAGVEQYF. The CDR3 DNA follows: TGTGCCAGCAGCCAAGCGCTAGCCGGAGTCGAGCAGTACTTC.

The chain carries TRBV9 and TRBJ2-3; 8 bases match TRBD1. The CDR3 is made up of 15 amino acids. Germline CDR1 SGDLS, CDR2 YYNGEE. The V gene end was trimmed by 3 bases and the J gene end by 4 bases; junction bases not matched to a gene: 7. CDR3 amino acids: CASSASGGSADTQYF. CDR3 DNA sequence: TGTGCCAGCAGCGCCTCAGGGGGCAGCGCAGATACGCAGTATTTT.

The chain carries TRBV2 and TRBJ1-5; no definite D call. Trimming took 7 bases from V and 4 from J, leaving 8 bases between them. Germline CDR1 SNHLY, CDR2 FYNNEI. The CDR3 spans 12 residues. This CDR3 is CASNRANQPQHF. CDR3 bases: TGTGCCAGCAATCGAGCGAATCAGCCCCAGCATTTT.

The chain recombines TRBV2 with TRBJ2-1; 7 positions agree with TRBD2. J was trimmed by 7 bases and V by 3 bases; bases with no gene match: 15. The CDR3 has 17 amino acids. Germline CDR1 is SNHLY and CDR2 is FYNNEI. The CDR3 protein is CASSEWGGMGRRNEQFF. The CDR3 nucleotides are TGTGCCAGCAGTGAGTGGGGGGGGATGGGTCGGAGGAATGAGCAGTTCTTC.

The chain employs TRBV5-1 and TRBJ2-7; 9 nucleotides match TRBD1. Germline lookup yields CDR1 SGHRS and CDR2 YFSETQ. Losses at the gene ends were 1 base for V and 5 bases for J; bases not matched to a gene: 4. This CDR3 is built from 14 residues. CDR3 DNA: TGCGCCAGCAGCTTGTGGGACAGGGTGAACGAGCAGTACTTC. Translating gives CASSLWDRVNEQYF.

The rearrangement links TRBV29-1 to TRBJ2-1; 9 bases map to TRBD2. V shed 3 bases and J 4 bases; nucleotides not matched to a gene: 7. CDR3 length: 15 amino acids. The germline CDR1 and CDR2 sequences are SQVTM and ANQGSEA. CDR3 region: CSVDGSSGKYNEQFF. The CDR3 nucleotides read TGCAGCGTTGACGGTTCTAGCGGGAAATACAATGAGCAGTTCTTC.

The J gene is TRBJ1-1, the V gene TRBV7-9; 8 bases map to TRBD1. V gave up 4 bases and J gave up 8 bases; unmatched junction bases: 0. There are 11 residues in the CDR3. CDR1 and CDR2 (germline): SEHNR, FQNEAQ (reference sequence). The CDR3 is CASSWDREAFF. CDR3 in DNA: TGTGCCAGCAGCTGGGACAGGGAAGCTTTCTTT.

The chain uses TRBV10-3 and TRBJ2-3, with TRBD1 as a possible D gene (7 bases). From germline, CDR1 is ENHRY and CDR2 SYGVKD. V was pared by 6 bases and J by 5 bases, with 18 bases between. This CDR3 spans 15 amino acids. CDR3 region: CAIRPPAGQQDTQYF. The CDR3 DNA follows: TGTGCCATCAGGCCCCCCGCGGGACAGCAAGATACGCAGTATTTT.

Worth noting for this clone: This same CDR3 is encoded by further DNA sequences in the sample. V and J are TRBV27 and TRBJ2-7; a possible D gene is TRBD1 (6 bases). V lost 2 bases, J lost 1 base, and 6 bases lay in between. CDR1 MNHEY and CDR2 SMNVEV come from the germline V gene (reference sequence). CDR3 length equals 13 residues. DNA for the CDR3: TGTGCCAGCAGTTTAAGGGGGTCCTACGAGCAGTACTTC. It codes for CASSLRGSYEQYF.

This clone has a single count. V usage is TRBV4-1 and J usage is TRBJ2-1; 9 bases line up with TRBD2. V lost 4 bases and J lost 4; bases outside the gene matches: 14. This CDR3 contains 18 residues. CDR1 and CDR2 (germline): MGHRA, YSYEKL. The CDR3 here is CASSRTAGGPRGYNEQFF. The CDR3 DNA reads TGCGCCAGCAGCCGTACGGCGGGGGGGCCTAGAGGGTACAATGAGCAGTTCTTC.

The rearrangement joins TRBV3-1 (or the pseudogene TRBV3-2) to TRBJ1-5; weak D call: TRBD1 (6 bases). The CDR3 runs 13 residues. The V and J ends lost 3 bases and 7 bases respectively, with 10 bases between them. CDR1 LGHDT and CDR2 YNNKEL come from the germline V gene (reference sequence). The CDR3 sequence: CASSHRTDQPQHF. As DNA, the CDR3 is TGTGCCAGCAGCCATCGGACAGACCAGCCCCAGCATTTT.

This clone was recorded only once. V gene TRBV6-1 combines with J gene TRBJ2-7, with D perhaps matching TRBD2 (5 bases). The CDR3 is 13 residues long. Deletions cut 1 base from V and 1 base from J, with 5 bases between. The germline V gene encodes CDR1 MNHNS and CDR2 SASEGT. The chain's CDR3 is CASSEGGSYEQYF. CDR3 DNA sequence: TGTGCCAGCAGTGAAGGCGGGTCCTACGAGCAGTACTTC.

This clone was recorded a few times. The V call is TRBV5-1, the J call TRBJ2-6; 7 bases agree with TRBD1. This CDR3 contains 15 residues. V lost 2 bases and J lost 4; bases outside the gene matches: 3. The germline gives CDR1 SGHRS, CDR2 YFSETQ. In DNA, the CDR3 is TGCGCCAGCAGCTTTACAGGGGAAGGGGCCAACGTCCTGACTTTC. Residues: CASSFTGEGANVLTF.

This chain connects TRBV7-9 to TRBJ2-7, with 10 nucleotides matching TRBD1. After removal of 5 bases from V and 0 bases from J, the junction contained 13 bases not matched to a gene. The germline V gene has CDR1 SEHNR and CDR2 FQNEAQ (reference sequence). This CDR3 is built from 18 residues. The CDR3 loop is CASSGRDRGGQGSYEQYF. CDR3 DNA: TGTGCCAGCAGCGGCCGGGACAGGGGAGGTCAGGGCTCCTACGAGCAGTACTTC. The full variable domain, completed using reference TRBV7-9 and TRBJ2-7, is DTGVSQNPRHKITKRGQNVTFRCDPISEHNRLYWYRQTLGQGPEFLTYFQNEAQLEKSRLLSDRFSAERPKGSFSTLEIQRTEQGDSAMYLCASSGRDRGGQGSYEQYFGPGTRLTVT.

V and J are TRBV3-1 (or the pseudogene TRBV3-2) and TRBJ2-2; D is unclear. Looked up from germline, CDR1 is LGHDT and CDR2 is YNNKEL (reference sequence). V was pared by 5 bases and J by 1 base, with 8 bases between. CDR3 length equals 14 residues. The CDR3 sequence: CASSTTGNTGELFF. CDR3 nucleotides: TGTGCCAGCAGCACGACTGGGAACACCGGGGAGCTGTTTTTT.

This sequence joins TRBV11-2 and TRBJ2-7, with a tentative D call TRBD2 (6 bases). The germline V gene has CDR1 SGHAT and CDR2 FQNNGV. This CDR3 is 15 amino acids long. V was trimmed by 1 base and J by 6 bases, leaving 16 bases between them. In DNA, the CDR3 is TGTGCCAGCAGCTTAGGGGGACTGTGGGGTGGCGAGCAGTACTTC. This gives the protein CASSLGGLWGGEQYF. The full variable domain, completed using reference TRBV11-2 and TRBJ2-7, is EAGVAQSPRYKIIEKRQSVAFWCNPISGHATLYWYQQILGQGPKLLIQFQNNGVVDDSQLPKDRFSAERLKGVDSTLKIQPAKLEDSAVYLCASSLGGLWGGEQYFGPGTRLTVT.

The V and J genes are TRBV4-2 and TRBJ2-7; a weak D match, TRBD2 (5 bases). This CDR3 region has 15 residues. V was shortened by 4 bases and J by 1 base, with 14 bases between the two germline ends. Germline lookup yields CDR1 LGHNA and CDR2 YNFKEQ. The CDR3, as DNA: TGTGCCAGCAGCCGGGAGCAGAGCGGTTCCTACGAGCAGTACTTC. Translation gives CASSREQSGSYEQYF.

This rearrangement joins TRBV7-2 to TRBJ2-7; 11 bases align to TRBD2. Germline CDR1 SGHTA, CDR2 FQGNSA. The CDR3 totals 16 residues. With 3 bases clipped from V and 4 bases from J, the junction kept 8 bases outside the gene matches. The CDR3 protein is CASSFSGGASSYEQYF. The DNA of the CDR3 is TGTGCCAGCAGCTTTAGCGGGGGGGCCTCTTCATACGAGCAGTACTTC.

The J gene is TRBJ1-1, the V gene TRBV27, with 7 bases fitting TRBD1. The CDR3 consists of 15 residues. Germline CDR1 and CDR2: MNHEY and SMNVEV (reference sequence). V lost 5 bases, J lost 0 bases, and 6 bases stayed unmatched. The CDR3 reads CASSLTGTVNTEAFF. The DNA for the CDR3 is TGTGCCAGCAGTCTAACCGGGACAGTGAACACTGAAGCTTTCTTT.

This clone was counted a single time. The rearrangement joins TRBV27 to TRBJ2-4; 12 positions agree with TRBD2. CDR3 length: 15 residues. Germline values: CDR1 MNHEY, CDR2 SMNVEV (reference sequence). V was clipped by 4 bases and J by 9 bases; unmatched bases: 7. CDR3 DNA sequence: TGTGCCAGCAGTTCTTCACTAGCGGGAGGAAGCATTCAGTACTTC. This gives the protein CASSSSLAGGSIQYF.

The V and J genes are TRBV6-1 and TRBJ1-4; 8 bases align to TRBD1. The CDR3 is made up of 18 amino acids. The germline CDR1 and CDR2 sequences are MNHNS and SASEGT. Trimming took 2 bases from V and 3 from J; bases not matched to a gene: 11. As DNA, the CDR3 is TGTGCCAGCAGTGAACGAGCAGGACAGGGTCGACCTAATGAAAAACTGTTTTTT. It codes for CASSERAGQGRPNEKLFF.

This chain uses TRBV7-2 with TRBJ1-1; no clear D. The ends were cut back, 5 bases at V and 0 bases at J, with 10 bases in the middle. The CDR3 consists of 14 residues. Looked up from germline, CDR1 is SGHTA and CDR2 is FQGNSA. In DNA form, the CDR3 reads TGTGCCAGCAGCCAGGCAATTCTGAACACTGAAGCTTTCTTT. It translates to CASSQAILNTEAFF.

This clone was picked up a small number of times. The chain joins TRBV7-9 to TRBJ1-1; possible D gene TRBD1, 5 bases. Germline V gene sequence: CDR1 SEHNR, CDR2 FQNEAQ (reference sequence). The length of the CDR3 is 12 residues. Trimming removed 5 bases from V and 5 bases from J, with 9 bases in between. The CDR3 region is CASSSRDTEAFF. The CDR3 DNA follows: TGTGCCAGCAGCAGCAGGGATACTGAAGCTTTCTTT.